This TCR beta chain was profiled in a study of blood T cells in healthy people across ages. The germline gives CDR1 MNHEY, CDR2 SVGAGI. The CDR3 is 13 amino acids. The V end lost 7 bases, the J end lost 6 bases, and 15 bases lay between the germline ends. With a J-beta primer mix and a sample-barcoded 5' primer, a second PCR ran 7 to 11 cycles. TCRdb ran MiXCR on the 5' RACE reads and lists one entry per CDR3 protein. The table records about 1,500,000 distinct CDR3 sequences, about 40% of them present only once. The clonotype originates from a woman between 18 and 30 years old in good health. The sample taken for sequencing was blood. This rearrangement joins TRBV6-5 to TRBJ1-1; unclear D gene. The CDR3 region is CASKAGSFAEAFF. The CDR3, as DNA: TGTGCCAGCAAAGCTGGTTCCTTCGCTGAAGCTTTCTTT.